Sequencing of this T cell receptor (beta chain) was carried out in a study of response to subunit inactivated influenza vaccine. Whole-study results and caveats: Authors suggested that a seasonal influenza vaccination recruits few new T cells each time.

Germline V gene sequence: CDR1 SGHRS, CDR2 YFSETQ. The CDR3 sequence is 14 residues long. The V and J ends lost 6 bases and 0 bases respectively, with 9 bases between them. At least ten counts were recorded for this clonotype. The antigen remains unidentified. Using its own MiXCR run on the RT-PCR reads, TCRdb lists one record per CDR3 protein. The sample has roughly 650,000 distinct CDR3 sequences; around 15% are singletons. The sample in question was PBMCs from blood, obtained 14 to 15 days before vaccination. This sequence originates from a man between 50 and 59 years old who received an inactivated influenza vaccine. V is TRBV5-1 and J is TRBJ2-2; no reliable D call. The CDR3 DNA follows: TGCGCCAGCACTGAGTGGACGAACACCGGGGAGCTGTTTTTT. This gives the protein CASTEWTNTGELFF.